Detailed here is one TCR beta chain. How the authors handled the data: Estimates of nucleated cell counts were drawn from the amplification of reference gene primers. The protocol was immunoSEQ multiplex PCR, while the TCRdb copy is restricted to in-frame clones and leaves out a portion. V, J and clone size derive from that table, while D and trimming were established from the DNA sequence. This sample yields under 350,000 clones, of which roughly 86% are seen a single time; 1.8% belongs to the top ten. The record originates from a study of blood T cell repertoires in COVID-19. The junction had 7 bases not matched to a gene; V was cut back by 4 bases and J by 7 bases. The CDR3 has 14 amino acids. Per germline, CDR1 SGHRS and CDR2 YFSETQ.

The V call is TRBV5-1, the J call TRBJ1-4; 7 positions agree with TRBD1. The clonotype was recovered from a woman under 40 with COVID-19, enrolled during active disease. Sequencing was performed on peripheral blood. The CDR3 sequence is CASSDDRVGEKLFF. In DNA form, the CDR3 reads TGCGCCAGCAGCGACGACAGGGTGGGTGAAAAACTGTTTTTT.